The T cell receptor (beta chain) described here comes from a study of graft-versus-host responses after intestinal transplantation. Across the study: Every recipient had anti-thymocyte globulin induction and two to three years of tacrolimus plus steroids. Overall study findings and caveats: An association linked early post-transplant HvG declines with peak circulating GvH clone levels.

Concerning this clone: Antigen: not known.

Generated by immunoSEQ multiplex PCR, the TCRdb table keeps only in-frame clones and is missing some. The sample includes around 110,000 clones, 90% seen only once; the top ten take about 0.18%. V lost 0 bases and J lost 7, with 12 bases in between. The CDR3 contains 14 residues. The V gene's germline CDR1 is MNHEY and CDR2 SVGAGI. This TCR was recovered from a human donor who received an intestinal transplant. The genes are TRBV6-5 and TRBJ1-1, with D unclear. The specimen was unstimulated CD4+ T cells sorted from spleen or lymph node cells, collected before intestinal transplant. The CDR3: CASSYSNIGDEAFF. DNA of the CDR3: TGTGCCAGCAGTTACTCCAACATCGGGGATGAAGCTTTCTTT.